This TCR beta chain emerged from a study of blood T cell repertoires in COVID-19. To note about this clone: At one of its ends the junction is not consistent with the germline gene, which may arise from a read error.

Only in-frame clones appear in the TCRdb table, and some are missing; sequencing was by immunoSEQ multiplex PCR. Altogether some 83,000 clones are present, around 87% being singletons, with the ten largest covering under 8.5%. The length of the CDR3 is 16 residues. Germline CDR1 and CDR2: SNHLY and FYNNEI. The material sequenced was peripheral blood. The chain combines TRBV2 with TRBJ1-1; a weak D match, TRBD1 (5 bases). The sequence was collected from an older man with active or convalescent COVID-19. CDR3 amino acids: CASSEGFRAGLTEALF. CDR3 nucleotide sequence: TGTGCCAGCAGTGAAGGGTTTCGGGCGGGGCTCACTGAAGCTCTCTTT.